Below, 30 T cell receptor beta chains from the same sample are listed, as sequenced in a study of cytomegalovirus exposure and HLA in healthy donors (dated by TCRdb to about 2017). Receptor libraries were prepared by the immunoSEQ multiplex PCR assay. For the multiplex PCR, a mixture combining 60 forward primers for TCR Vbeta segments and 13 reverse primers for TCR Jbeta segments was used. This is the immuneACCESS table as TCRdb keeps it, with only in-frame sequences that have V and J called. A part of the clones is gone; compared with another copy, unresolved V genes explain less than half, and the rest is unexplained. The sample table contains some 150,000 clones; only one count was recorded for 55% to 75% of them. Of the sample, roughly 7% is held by the ten largest clones. The sequenced material came from PBMCs. These receptors were taken from a woman in her sixties or seventies in good health and CMV-seropositive.

This chain uses TRBV10-2 with TRBJ2-3; 14 bases agree with TRBD2. V trimming: 4 bases; J trimming: 4 bases; junction bases outside the gene matches: 4. CDR3 length: 16 residues. CDR1 and CDR2 (germline): WSHSY, SAAADI. CDR3 sequence (DNA): TGCGCCAGCAGTGCGGGACTAGCGGGAGAGGCAGATACGCAGTATTTT. Translating gives CASSAGLAGEADTQYF.

The J gene is TRBJ1-1, the V gene TRBV7-8; the D is unclear. There are 15 residues in the CDR3. Germline-derived CDR1 and CDR2 are SGHVS and FQNEAQ. V dropped 7 bases and J dropped 5 bases, with 20 bases sitting between them. CDR3 bases: TGTGCCAGCAATTTCCTAGGAAGGGAGCCGACTGAAGCTTTCTTT. Translation gives CASNFLGREPTEAFF.

The sample holds a few counts of this clone. Different DNA sequences within this sample yield the same CDR3. The chain joins TRBV4-2 to TRBJ2-3; perhaps TRBD2 as D (6 bases). CDR3 length: 18 amino acids. Germline V lookup: CDR1 LGHNA, CDR2 YNFKEQ. The V end was cut by 0 bases, the J end by 0 bases, with 16 bases between. CDR3 region: CASSQDLAGLASTDTQYF. For the CDR3, the DNA is TGTGCCAGCAGCCAAGATCTGGCGGGGCTAGCGAGCACAGATACGCAGTATTTT.

This rearrangement joins TRBV27 to TRBJ2-7, with 11 bases aligning to TRBD1. CDR3 length equals 15 residues. The V segment lost 5 bases and the J segment 5 bases; nucleotides outside the gene matches: 8. Looked up from germline, CDR1 is MNHEY and CDR2 is SMNVEV (reference sequence). The CDR3, as DNA: TGTGCCAGCAGTGTAGGACAGGGGGCGTATAACGAGCAGTACTTC. It is translated as CASSVGQGAYNEQYF.

The rearrangement links TRBV19 to TRBJ2-7, with 8 bases identical to TRBD2. Unmatched junction bases numbered 7, after V lost 3 bases and J lost 6 bases. Germline CDR1 and CDR2: LNHDA and SQIVND (reference sequence). This CDR3 comprises 14 residues. The CDR3 bases are TGTGCCAGTAGTATTCCCGGGAGGGCCTGCGAGCAGTACTTC. Protein sequence: CASSIPGRACEQYF.

Regarding this clone: This specimen includes other DNA sequences encoding the same CDR3. The V and J genes are TRBV28 and TRBJ2-3; 7 bases agree with TRBD2. The CDR3 sequence is 14 residues long. Trimming took 4 bases from V and 0 from J; bases not matched to a gene: 1. CDR1 is MDHEN, CDR2 SYDVKM, per germline. CDR3 nucleotides: TGTGCCAGCAGTTCCGGGGGGAGCACAGATACGCAGTATTTT. Translating it yields CASSSGGSTDTQYF. Full variable domain (missing parts from reference TRBV28 and TRBJ2-3): DVKVTQSSRYLVKRTGEKVFLECVQDMDHENMFWYRQDPGLGLRLIYFSYDVKMKEKGDIPEGYSVSREKKERFSLILESASTNQTSMYLCASSSGGSTDTQYFGPGTRLTVL.

This chain links TRBV10-3 with TRBJ1-1, with D possibly being TRBD1 (5 bases). Trimming removed 8 bases at V and 4 bases at J, with 14 bases between. The germline CDR1 and CDR2 sequences are ENHRY and SYGVKD. This CDR3 has 13 residues. The CDR3 spells CAIGAISATEAFF. The CDR3 bases are TGTGCCATCGGGGCCATATCGGCCACTGAAGCTTTCTTT.

On this clone: The sample holds other DNA sequences that translate to the same CDR3. The rearrangement uses TRBV4-1 and TRBJ2-5; 13 bases map to TRBD2. Germline V gives CDR1 MGHRA, CDR2 YSYEKL. CDR3 length: 17 residues. V trimming: 2 bases; J trimming: 3 bases; junction bases outside the gene matches: 6. CDR3 loop: CASSQTGLAGVEETQYF. The DNA of the CDR3 is TGCGCCAGCAGCCAAACTGGACTAGCGGGAGTGGAAGAGACCCAGTACTTC.

The V call is TRBV7-2, the J call TRBJ1-5; TRBD1 matches 7 bases. Trimming cost V 5 bases and J 5 bases; bases outside gene matches: 3. CDR1 and CDR2 (germline): SGHTA, FQGNSA. The CDR3 is made up of 13 amino acids. This CDR3 reads CASSNQGDQPQHF. CDR3 in DNA: TGTGCCAGCAGCAACCAGGGGGATCAGCCCCAGCATTTT.

The rearrangement links TRBV29-1 to TRBJ1-1, with 8 bases that match TRBD1. The V segment lost 7 bases and the J segment 10 bases; nucleotides outside the gene matches: 8. CDR3 length: 11 residues. The V gene's germline CDR1 is SQVTM and CDR2 ANQGSEA. CDR3 region: CSAPAGGAAFF. For the CDR3, the DNA is TGCAGCGCTCCGGCAGGGGGCGCAGCTTTCTTT.

This clone was picked up one time. This chain links TRBV6-5 with TRBJ2-7, with TRBD1 matching over 11 bases. V lost 5 bases, J lost 3 bases, and 6 bases stayed unmatched. Germline loops: CDR1 MNHEY, CDR2 SVGAGI. The CDR3 spans 15 residues. CDR3 sequence: CASSRTGTGGYEQYF. In nucleotides, the CDR3 is TGTGCCAGCAGTCGCACCGGGACAGGGGGCTACGAGCAGTACTTC.

The chain uses TRBV5-6 and TRBJ2-1, with 11 bases matching TRBD2. The CDR3 totals 16 residues. Trimming removed 3 bases from V and 3 bases from J; junction bases left unmatched: 5. The V gene's germline CDR1 is SGHDT and CDR2 YYEEEE. The DNA for the CDR3 is TGTGCCAGCAGCTGGGGGACTAGCGGATACTACAATGAGCAGTTCTTC. This translates into CASSWGTSGYYNEQFF.

In this sample, this clone turned up a few times. The chain is built from TRBV2 and TRBJ2-6; the D gene is possibly TRBD1 (6 bases). The length of the CDR3 is 14 residues. The V gene lost 7 bases and the J gene lost 4 bases, with 11 bases spanning the gap. Germline loops: CDR1 SNHLY, CDR2 FYNNEI. CDR3 in DNA: TGTGCCAGCACTTCGGGACAAGGGGCCAACGTCCTGACTTTC. Translating gives CASTSGQGANVLTF.

The V gene is TRBV4-1, the J gene TRBJ1-2; TRBD1 might be the D (6 bases). V was clipped by 2 bases and J by 3 bases, with 13 bases between them. There are 15 residues in the CDR3. Germline CDR1 reads MGHRA; CDR2 reads YSYEKL. The CDR3 region is CASSQRDTDYYGYTF. DNA for the CDR3: TGCGCCAGCAGCCAACGGGACACGGACTACTATGGCTACACCTTC.

This clone was detected only a few times. The rearrangement uses TRBV5-1 and TRBJ2-5, with 8 bases identical to TRBD1. CDR1 and CDR2 (germline): SGHRS, YFSETQ. The ends lost 1 base at V and 4 bases at J; junction bases unmatched: 0. The CDR3 has 13 residues. The CDR3 DNA is TGCGCCAGCAGCTTGACAGGGGGAGAGACCCAGTACTTC. Translated: CASSLTGGETQYF.

A note on this clone: Compared with germline, one end of the junction differs, possibly owing to a read error. The chain couples TRBV5-4 to TRBJ1-4; D is possibly TRBD1 (6 bases). Germline CDR1 is SGHNT and CDR2 is YYREEE (reference sequence). The CDR3 spans 18 residues. The CDR3 DNA reads TGTGCCAGCAGCTTGGAAGCGGGGACGGGGACAACAAATGAAAAACTGTTTTTT. This gives the protein CASSLEAGTGTTNEKLFF.

The rearrangement links TRBV28 to TRBJ2-1; D might be TRBD1 (6 bases). Trimming removed 7 bases from V and 6 bases from J, with 19 bases in between. Germline V CDR1 and CDR2: MDHEN, SYDVKM. The CDR3 length is 15 residues. The CDR3 region is CASTEDRNSVNEQFF. CDR3 coding DNA: TGTGCCAGCACCGAAGACAGGAATAGCGTCAATGAGCAGTTCTTC. Looking up the rest from reference TRBV28 and TRBJ2-1 gives the full variable domain: DVKVTQSSRYLVKRTGEKVFLECVQDMDHENMFWYRQDPGLGLRLIYFSYDVKMKEKGDIPEGYSVSREKKERFSLILESASTNQTSMYLCASTEDRNSVNEQFFGPGTRLTVL.

This clone was counted a few times. The V gene is TRBV29-1, the J gene TRBJ2-7; 9 bases align to TRBD2. This CDR3 contains 17 residues. With 3 bases clipped from V and 6 bases from J, the junction kept 18 bases outside the gene matches. Germline values: CDR1 SQVTM, CDR2 ANQGSEA. The CDR3, as DNA: TGCAGCGTTGAGGTCGCGGGAGGGCCTTTTTTATTAGGCGAGCAGTACTTC. Translated: CSVEVAGGPFLLGEQYF.

This sequence joins TRBV4-3 and TRBJ2-3, with 10 bases identical to TRBD2. J lost 0 bases, V lost 1 base, and 10 bases had no gene match. Per the germline V gene, CDR1 is LGHNA and CDR2 is YSLEER. This CDR3 has 19 residues. CDR3: CASSQASASGSPSTDTQYF. The CDR3 bases are TGCGCCAGCAGCCAAGCTAGCGCTAGCGGGAGCCCCAGCACAGATACGCAGTATTTT.

This chain connects TRBV5-1 to TRBJ1-4; TRBD1 matches at 7 bases. Per germline, CDR1 SGHRS and CDR2 YFSETQ. The length of the CDR3 is 13 residues. The ends lost 5 bases at V and 5 bases at J; junction bases unmatched: 3. The CDR3 bases are TGCGCCAGCAGTGTGACAGGGAATGAAAAACTGTTTTTT. Protein: CASSVTGNEKLFF.

The V gene is TRBV7-2, the J gene TRBJ2-1; D might be TRBD2 (6 bases). The germline CDR1 and CDR2 sequences are SGHTA and FQGNSA. Trimming pared 6 bases from V and 4 bases from J, leaving 16 bases between. This CDR3 is 15 amino acids long. CDR3 sequence reads: CASRRLVERYNEQFF. As DNA, the CDR3 is TGTGCCAGCAGAAGACTAGTTGAGCGGTACAATGAGCAGTTCTTC.

The chain uses TRBV9 and TRBJ2-5; TRBD1 is a possible D gene (7 bases). This CDR3 spans 16 amino acids. The germline V and J ends were trimmed by 0 bases and 10 bases, with 22 bases remaining between them. From germline, CDR1 is SGDLS and CDR2 YYNGEE. The CDR3 DNA reads TGTGCCAGCAGCGTAGACGGAAGAGGGCAGGGGGAGGTCCAGTACTTC. Translated, it gives CASSVDGRGQGEVQYF.

This clone was seen a handful of times. The chain uses TRBV28 and TRBJ2-1, with D perhaps TRBD2 (5 bases). Germline V gene lookup returns CDR1 MDHEN and CDR2 SYDVKM. CDR3 size: 13 residues. The V end lost 5 bases, the J end lost 4 bases, and 9 bases lay between the germline ends. Here the CDR3 reads CASSPRGYNEQFF. In DNA form, the CDR3 reads TGTGCCAGCAGTCCCCGAGGGTACAATGAGCAGTTCTTC.

The chain joins TRBV7-3 to TRBJ2-1; D possibly corresponds to TRBD2 (5 bases). V was pared by 1 base and J by 8 bases, with 15 bases between. This CDR3 comprises 15 residues. Per germline, CDR1 SGHTA and CDR2 FQGTGA. This CDR3 is CASSLRNGVGDEQFF. The CDR3 coding sequence is TGTGCCAGCAGCTTAAGAAATGGAGTCGGGGATGAGCAGTTCTTC.

The chain recombines TRBV7-8 with TRBJ2-1, with 7 bases lining up with TRBD1. The CDR3 has 15 residues. The germline V gene has CDR1 SGHVS and CDR2 FQNEAQ. V shed 5 bases, J shed 4 bases, and the junction held 8 bases outside the gene matches. The DNA for the CDR3 is TGTGCCAGCAGCCAGACAGGGATTCAGTACAATGAGCAGTTCTTC. This translates into CASSQTGIQYNEQFF.

The rearrangement links TRBV10-3 to TRBJ1-3, with D tentatively TRBD1 (5 bases). V was clipped by 10 bases and J by 0 bases, with 19 bases between them. There are 16 residues in the CDR3. Germline V CDR1 and CDR2: ENHRY, SYGVKD. CDR3 in amino acids: CATQGLDVNSGNTIYF. As DNA, the CDR3 is TGTGCCACGCAGGGCCTGGACGTCAACTCTGGAAACACCATATATTTT.

This chain uses TRBV7-9 with TRBJ2-3, with D possibly being TRBD2 (6 bases). This CDR3 spans 14 amino acids. Deletions cut 5 bases from V and 0 bases from J, with 9 bases between. Germline CDR1 and CDR2: SEHNR and FQNEAQ (reference sequence). The CDR3 DNA reads as TGTGCCAGCAGCCCGGGACTTAGCACAGATACGCAGTATTTT. Its translation: CASSPGLSTDTQYF.

The CDR3 coding sequence is TGTGCCTGGAGCTCAGCGGGGGGGGTTCCCTACAATGAGCAGTTCTTC. This gives the protein CAWSSAGGVPYNEQFF. The V gene is TRBV30, the J gene TRBJ2-1, with TRBD2 matching 10 bases. J gave up 2 bases and V 3 bases, and 7 bases lay outside the gene matches. Germline loops: CDR1 GTSNPN, CDR2 SVGIG (reference sequence). This CDR3 is built from 16 residues.

A few counts support this clone. The CDR3 region has the DNA TGCGCCAGCAGCTCGACGTCAGGGCACAATCAGCCCCAGCATTTT. Translation: CASSSTSGHNQPQHF. V is TRBV5-1 and J is TRBJ1-5, with D tentatively TRBD1 (5 bases). Germline loops: CDR1 SGHRS, CDR2 YFSETQ. The V end was cut by 3 bases, the J end by 3 bases, with 13 bases between. CDR3 length: 15 amino acids.

The chain links TRBV15 to TRBJ2-7, with TRBD1 as a possible D gene (5 bases). Germline assignment: CDR1 LNHNV and CDR2 YYDKDF (reference sequence). Trimming took 4 bases from V and 5 from J, leaving 12 bases between them. This CDR3 region has 13 residues. The CDR3: CATSKQVDDEQYF. CDR3 coding DNA: TGTGCCACCAGCAAACAGGTGGACGACGAGCAGTACTTC. Looking up the rest from reference TRBV15 and TRBJ2-7 gives the full variable domain: DAMVIQNPRYQVTQFGKPVTLSCSQTLNHNVMYWYQQKSSQAPKLLFHYYDKDFNNEADTPDNFQSRRPNTSFCFLDIRSPGLGDTAMYLCATSKQVDDEQYFGPGTRLTVT.